These 14 T cell receptor beta chains share one sample of origin, sequenced in a study of T cell repertoires in cytomegalovirus infection. TCRdb re-called the reads with MiXCR, one entry per CDR3 protein. The data contain about 770,000 distinct CDR3 sequences, roughly 28% of them singletons. These receptors have no known antigen. This material consisted of cultured CD8+ T cells from PBMCs, taken from culture after CMV antigen stimulation. All receptors come from a human donor in good health (CMV status not recorded). Some clones in this sample may be carry-over from other donors' samples.

This clonotype turned up a few times. V gene TRBV12-5 combines with J gene TRBJ1-2; the D gene is possibly TRBD1 (5 bases). The CDR3 has 14 amino acids. Germline CDR1 reads LGHNT; CDR2 reads FRNRAP. V gave up 3 bases and J gave up 4 bases, with 12 bases separating them. In DNA form, the CDR3 reads TGTGCTAGTGGTTTTGACGGGGACCCCTATGGCTACACCTTC. Amino acids: CASGFDGDPYGYTF.

This clonotype was counted between two and nine times. The CDR3 DNA follows: TGTGCCAGCAGCTCTAGCTCGGGGGGCAGCGCAGATACGCAGTATTTT. This sequence encodes CASSSSSGGSADTQYF. V is TRBV7-9 and J is TRBJ2-3; D possibly corresponds to TRBD2 (7 bases). Germline V gives CDR1 SEHNR, CDR2 FQNEAQ (reference sequence). The CDR3 runs to 16 residues. V was pared by 4 bases and J by 4 bases, with 18 bases between.

This clonotype has more than one count but fewer than ten. This sequence joins TRBV7-3 and TRBJ2-3, with 8 bases lining up with TRBD2. V dropped 0 bases and J dropped 2; count of bases not matched to a gene: 7. The CDR3 is 17 residues long. The germline gives CDR1 SGHTA, CDR2 FQGTGA. Here the CDR3 DNA reads TGTGCCAGCAGCTTAACGGAAGGCGGGGGGTCCACAGATACGCAGTATTTT. Protein product: CASSLTEGGGSTDTQYF.

The V gene is TRBV19, the J gene TRBJ1-1, with D unresolved. This CDR3 is 14 amino acids long. Looked up from germline, CDR1 is LNHDA and CDR2 is SQIVND (reference sequence). V shed 3 bases and J shed 1 base, with 9 bases lying between them. The chain's CDR3 is CASSIEGRNTEAFF. The CDR3 nucleotides read TGTGCCAGTAGTATTGAGGGCAGGAACACTGAAGCTTTCTTT. Looking up the rest from reference TRBV19 and TRBJ1-1 gives the full variable domain: DGGITQSPKYLFRKEGQNVTLSCEQNLNHDAMYWYRQDPGQGLRLIYYSQIVNDFQKGDIAEGYSVSREKKESFPLTVTSAQKNPTAFYLCASSIEGRNTEAFFGQGTRLTVV.

The chain combines TRBV19 with TRBJ2-7; D is possibly TRBD1 (5 bases). This CDR3 has 14 residues. Looked up from germline, CDR1 is LNHDA and CDR2 is SQIVND (reference sequence). The V gene lost 3 bases and the J gene lost 2 bases, with 11 bases spanning the gap. This chain's CDR3 is CASSIAGLAYEQYF. CDR3 nucleotide sequence: TGTGCCAGTAGTATCGCAGGGCTGGCCTACGAGCAGTACTTC.

This clonotype occurred many times. This sequence joins TRBV7-9 and TRBJ2-3; 12 nucleotides match TRBD2. The CDR3 spans 18 residues. CDR1 and CDR2 from the germline V gene are SEHNR and FQNEAQ (reference sequence). V shed 5 bases, J shed 0 bases, and the junction held 9 bases outside the gene matches. In DNA, the CDR3 is TGTGCCAGCAGCCCGACTAGCGGGGGCCGCCATAGCACAGATACGCAGTATTTT. This translates into CASSPTSGGRHSTDTQYF.

V and J are TRBV12-3 or TRBV12-4 and TRBJ1-2; D remains unclear. The ends were cut back, 8 bases at V and 8 bases at J, with 21 bases in the middle. This CDR3 region has 14 residues. This CDR3 reads CASDLSAGVGGYTF. In DNA, the CDR3 is TGTGCCAGCGACCTATCTGCGGGAGTGGGGGGCTACACCTTC.

V and J are TRBV27 and TRBJ2-3; the D is unclear. The CDR3 is 12 residues long. CDR1 and CDR2 from the germline V gene are MNHEY and SMNVEV (reference sequence). The V end was cut by 10 bases, the J end by 4 bases, with 12 bases between. CDR3: CATSDNPDTQYF. CDR3 nucleotide sequence: TGTGCCACTTCAGACAATCCAGATACGCAGTATTTT.

This chain links TRBV15 with TRBJ1-1; the match to TRBD1 covers 9 bases. The V and J ends lost 5 bases and 8 bases, in that order; junction bases with no gene match: 15. The CDR3 runs to 16 residues. The V gene's germline CDR1 is LNHNV and CDR2 YYDKDF (reference sequence). CDR3 in DNA: TGTGCCACCAGCGGAGGGGTTCTCGGGACAGGGAAAGAAGCTTTCTTT. Residues: CATSGGVLGTGKEAFF. The complete variable domain, with remaining parts taken from reference TRBV15 and TRBJ1-1, reads DAMVIQNPRYQVTQFGKPVTLSCSQTLNHNVMYWYQQKSSQAPKLLFHYYDKDFNNEADTPDNFQSRRPNTSFCFLDIRSPGLGDTAMYLCATSGGVLGTGKEAFFGQGTRLTVV.

The J gene is TRBJ2-2, the V gene TRBV2, with D maybe TRBD1 (5 bases). V lost 0 bases to trimming and J lost 1 base, with 12 bases between them. Germline CDR1 reads SNHLY; CDR2 reads FYNNEI. CDR3 size: 17 residues. The CDR3 reads CASSEALQGWNTGELFF. The CDR3 bases are TGTGCCAGCAGTGAAGCGCTTCAGGGCTGGAACACCGGGGAGCTGTTTTTT.

This clonotype was picked up a small number of times. The chain links TRBV29-1 to TRBJ2-3; a possible D gene is TRBD2 (5 bases). The CDR3 spans 14 residues. Germline CDR1 reads SQVTM; CDR2 reads ANQGSEA. With 7 bases removed from V and 3 bases from J, the gap between germline ends came to 17 bases. CDR3 nucleotides: TGCAGCGCGGATTTTCCTCGGAGGACAGATACGCAGTATTTT. Its translation is CSADFPRRTDTQYF.

This clonotype was detected only a few times. The chain links TRBV6-2 or TRBV6-3 to TRBJ1-5; D remains unclear. The germline CDR1 and CDR2 sequences are MNHEY and SVGEGT. CDR3 size: 13 residues. Trimming stripped 10 bases from V and 3 bases from J, with 13 bases between. CDR3 sequence reads: CANSAGINQPQHF. CDR3 DNA: TGTGCCAACAGCGCAGGCATCAATCAGCCCCAGCATTTT.

The sample holds many counts of this clonotype. The gene calls are TRBV7-2 and TRBJ2-5, with 8 positions matching TRBD1. The CDR3 covers 16 residues. CDR1 is SGHTA, CDR2 FQGNSA, per germline. Trimming removed 1 base from V and 5 bases from J; junction bases left unmatched: 9. The CDR3 bases are TGTGCCAGCAGCTTAGTAGGCTTCACAGGGGGGGAGACCCAGTACTTC. Translated, it gives CASSLVGFTGGETQYF.

V usage is TRBV20-1 and J usage is TRBJ1-5; a possible D gene is TRBD1 (5 bases). The CDR3 loop spans 15 amino acids. The germline V gene has CDR1 DFQATT and CDR2 SNEGSKA (reference sequence). V was pared by 3 bases and J by 8 bases, with 20 bases between. For the CDR3, the DNA is TGCAGTGCTAGGGAGCGGGGGGGGGGTTTTGAGCCCCAGCATTTT. Amino acid sequence: CSARERGGGFEPQHF.